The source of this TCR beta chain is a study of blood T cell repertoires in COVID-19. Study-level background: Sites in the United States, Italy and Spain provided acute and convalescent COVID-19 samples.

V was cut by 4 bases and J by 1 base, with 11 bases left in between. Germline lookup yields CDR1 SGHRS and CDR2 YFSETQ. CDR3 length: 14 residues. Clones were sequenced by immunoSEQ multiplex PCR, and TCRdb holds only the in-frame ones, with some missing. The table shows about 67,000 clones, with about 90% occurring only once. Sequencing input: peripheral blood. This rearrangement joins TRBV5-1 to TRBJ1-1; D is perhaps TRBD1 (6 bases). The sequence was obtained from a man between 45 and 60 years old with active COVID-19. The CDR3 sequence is CASSGGHKNTEAFF. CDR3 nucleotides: TGCGCCAGCAGCGGGGGACACAAGAACACTGAAGCTTTCTTT.